These 24 T cell receptor delta chains were sequenced from one sample in a study of gammadelta T cells in human blood. TCRdb re-called the RT-PCR reads via CATT. The sample lists fewer than 600 delta-chain clones, roughly 29% occurring once. Material for sequencing was Vgamma9Vdelta2 gamma-delta T cells from adult blood. All receptors come from a human donor.

This clone is categorized as hyperexpanded. This sample includes further DNA sequences coding for the same CDR3. This chain links TRDV2 with TRDJ1, with 9 bases identical to TRDD3. Germline V gene sequence: CDR1 GEAIGNYY, CDR2 EKD. Trimming cost V 3 bases and J 0 bases; bases outside gene matches: 10. The CDR3 sequence is 17 residues long. The CDR3 sequence: CACDPVLGEMYTDKLIF. CDR3 bases: TGTGCCTGTGACCCGGTACTGGGGGAAATGTACACCGATAAACTCATCTTT.

This clone was picked up a small number of times. The chain carries TRDV2 and TRDJ1; 9 bases line up with TRDD3. J was trimmed by 0 bases and V by 1 base; bases with no gene match: 11. The V gene's germline CDR1 is GEAIGNYY and CDR2 EKD. The CDR3 loop spans 18 amino acids. Here the CDR3 DNA reads TGTGCCTGTGACACTGTACTGGGGGAGCCCTCGTACACCGATAAACTCATCTTT. Its protein is CACDTVLGEPSYTDKLIF.

Of note for this clone: A much larger clone lies one base from this, so it may be a read error. Other DNA sequences from this sample encode an identical CDR3 as well. This chain joins TRDV2 and TRDJ1; 7 bases line up with TRDD3. CDR3 length: 17 amino acids. Germline V lookup: CDR1 GEAIGNYY, CDR2 EKD. The CDR3 nucleotides read TGTGCCTGTGCAGGCCTATCTGGGGGCCTCCACACTGATAAACTCATCTTT. This translates into CACAGLSGGLHTDKLIF.

A few counts support this clone. J is TRDJ1 and V is TRDV2, with D possibly being TRDD2 or TRDD3 (8 bases each). The V end was cut by 3 bases, the J end by 2 bases, with 36 bases between. The CDR3 is made up of 22 amino acids. Germline CDR1 reads GEAIGNYY; CDR2 reads EKD. The CDR3 DNA follows: TGTGCCTGTGACCCCTTGGCTTCCTACTGGCTGGGGGACCGACCTGGGACCGATAAACTCATCTTT. Translating gives CACDPLASYWLGDRPGTDKLIF.

In this sample, this clone is large. Within the sample, other DNA sequences also encode this same CDR3. The chain employs TRDV2 and TRDJ1, with TRDD3 identical over 9 bases. Per germline, CDR1 GEAIGNYY and CDR2 EKD. Germline trimming cut 0 bases from V and 0 bases from J; bases unmatched to any gene: 10. The CDR3 sequence is 18 residues long. The CDR3 DNA follows: TGTGCCTGTGACACCCTTACTGGGGGAAACGAGAACACCGATAAACTCATCTTT. Amino acids: CACDTLTGGNENTDKLIF.

There are a few counts of this clone. This may be a read error: a much more frequent sequence differs by one nucleotide. At the DNA level, this CDR3 is encoded by other sequences in the same sample as well. The chain joins TRDV2 to TRDJ1; 10 bases fit TRDD3. CDR3 length equals 19 residues. The V gene's germline CDR1 is GEAIGNYY and CDR2 EKD. CDR3 sequence: CACDLLGDGPHSYTDKLIF. CDR3 sequence (DNA): TGTGCCTGTGACCTACTGGGGGATGGTCCCCACTCGTACACTGATAAACTCATCTTT.

In regard to this clone: This sequence is one base from a far larger clone and is likely a read error. This chain uses TRDV2 with TRDJ1; 12 positions match TRDD3. This CDR3 has 21 residues. The germline gives CDR1 GEAIGNYY, CDR2 EKD. V gave up 0 bases and J gave up 4 bases; unmatched junction bases: 20. The CDR3 DNA reads as TGTGCCTGTGACACCGTGCAACTGGGGGATACCTCACCTAAGTACAACGATAAACTCATCTTT. The encoded protein is CACDTVQLGDTSPKYNDKLIF.

Turning to this clone: A far bigger clonotype differs at one base, so this is likely a read error. The sample has other DNA sequences that encode this CDR3 too. The chain recombines TRDV2 with TRDJ1; D might be TRDD3 (6 bases). The germline V gene encodes CDR1 GEAIGNYY and CDR2 EKD. The CDR3 consists of 16 residues. In DNA form, the CDR3 reads TGTGCCTGTGACACCGTTGGTGGGGGTTACACAGATAAACTCATCTTT. Translated, it gives CACDTVGGGYTDKLIF.

Note on this clone: A far larger clone is just one base off, so this is likely a read error. The chain links TRDV2 to TRDJ1; the match to TRDD3 covers 7 bases. The CDR3 has 20 amino acids. In germline, CDR1 is GEAIGNYY, CDR2 EKD. The J segment lost 0 bases and the V segment lost 0 bases, leaving 18 bases of the junction unmatched. Here the CDR3 reads CACDTVCTGAPLSYTDKLIF. The CDR3 nucleotides read TGTGCCTGTGACACCGTGTGTACTGGGGCCCCCCTCTCGTACACCGATAAACTCATCTTT.

This clone is termed large. Within the sample, other DNA sequences also encode this same CDR3. This sequence joins TRDV2 and TRDJ1; D perhaps matches TRDD3 (5 bases). V dropped 3 bases and J dropped 5 bases, with 18 bases sitting between them. This CDR3 spans 15 amino acids. CDR1 is GEAIGNYY and CDR2 is EKD in the germline V gene. The CDR3 DNA sequence: TGTGCCTGTGACCTTCTGGGCGCGTCGACTGATAAACTCATCTTT. Translation gives CACDLLGASTDKLIF.

This clone is judged large. This sample includes further DNA sequences coding for the same CDR3. This chain links TRDV2 with TRDJ1; 10 positions match TRDD3. Germline V CDR1 and CDR2: GEAIGNYY, EKD. Unmatched junction bases numbered 6, after V lost 0 bases and J lost 0 bases. This CDR3 comprises 17 residues. For the CDR3, the DNA is TGTGCCTGTGACACCCTGGGGGATAATCGGGACACCGATAAACTCATCTTT. Protein sequence: CACDTLGDNRDTDKLIF.

By sample fraction, this clone is large. V and J are TRDV2 and TRDJ1; 10 bases agree with TRDD3. The CDR3 has 17 amino acids. CDR1 and CDR2 from the germline V gene are GEAIGNYY and EKD. V trimming: 3 bases; J trimming: 0 bases; junction bases outside the gene matches: 9. CDR3 amino acids: CACDLLGDLRYTDKLIF. CDR3 nucleotide sequence: TGTGCCTGTGACTTACTGGGGGATCTCAGGTACACCGATAAACTCATCTTT.

On this clone itself: A read error likely explains this, since a far larger clone differs by one base. The chain links TRDV2 to TRDJ1; 12 positions agree with TRDD3. The CDR3 covers 21 residues. Germline CDR1 is GEAIGNYY and CDR2 is EKD. V lost 3 bases to trimming and J lost 4 bases; unmatched junction nucleotides: 23. CDR3 region: CACDPVLGDTPTYTHNDKLIF. The CDR3, as DNA: TGTGCCTGTGACCCTGTACTGGGGGATACACCTACCTACACCCACAACGATAAACTCATCTTT.

Turning to this clone: The likely explanation is a read error, given a far larger clone one base away. The rearrangement joins TRDV2 to TRDJ1; no reliable D call. Trimming cost V 3 bases and J 4 bases, with 14 bases left between them. This CDR3 has 14 residues. The germline gives CDR1 GEAIGNYY, CDR2 EKD. CDR3 amino acids: CACDGVSVNDKLIF. The CDR3 nucleotides are TGTGCCTGTGACGGCGTCTCGGTCAACGATAAACTCATCTTT.

By frequency in the sample, this clone is large (0.1 to 1%). The chain couples TRDV2 to TRDJ1; D is uncertain. The CDR3 is 17 residues long. Trimming left V 0 bases short and J 4 bases short, with 20 bases between. Germline CDR1 is GEAIGNYY and CDR2 is EKD. CDR3 loop: CACDTVRRRDRDDKLIF. The CDR3 DNA is TGTGCCTGTGACACCGTAAGGCGTAGGGACCGGGACGATAAACTCATCTTT.

This clone came up a few times. Given a much more abundant clone one base away, this may be a read error. This same CDR3 is encoded by further DNA sequences in the sample. This rearrangement joins TRDV2 to TRDJ1; D not resolved. CDR3 size: 18 residues. Germline V CDR1 and CDR2: GEAIGNYY, EKD. The CDR3 region is CACDTVSGSGAYTDKLIF. CDR3 sequence (DNA): TGTGCCTGTGACACGGTCTCGGGCAGTGGAGCGTACACTGATAAACTCATCTTT.

This clone was detected a few times. One base separates it from a far larger clone, so it is likely a read error. Other DNA sequences from this sample encode an identical CDR3 as well. V gene TRDV2 combines with J gene TRDJ3; a possible D gene is TRDD3 (5 bases). Germline V lookup: CDR1 GEAIGNYY, CDR2 EKD. The CDR3 loop spans 19 amino acids. In nucleotides, the CDR3 is TGTGCCTGTGACACCGTCGAGGGAGACAACTCCTGGGACACACGACAGATGTTTTTC. As protein: CACDTVEGDNSWDTRQMFF.

As concerns this clone: Since a far larger clone is one base different, this is likely a read error. The chain joins TRDV2 to TRDJ1; 9 nucleotides line up with TRDD3. Germline trimming cut 3 bases from V and 2 bases from J; bases unmatched to any gene: 9. Looked up from germline, CDR1 is GEAIGNYY and CDR2 is EKD. The length of the CDR3 is 16 residues. The CDR3 DNA reads TGTGCCTGTGACGCCCTGGGGGATGTGCGTACCGATAAACTCATCTTT. Residues: CACDALGDVRTDKLIF.

The V and J genes are TRDV2 and TRDJ1, with TRDD3 matching over 8 bases. After removal of 1 base from V and 2 bases from J, the junction contained 8 bases not matched to a gene. From germline, CDR1 is GEAIGNYY and CDR2 EKD. This CDR3 is built from 16 residues. The DNA of the CDR3 is TGTGCCTGTGACACGCTGGGGGAGACGCGAACCGATAAACTCATCTTT. Amino acids: CACDTLGETRTDKLIF.

On this clone itself: One end of the junction is discordant with germline, which a read error may explain. Additional DNA sequences in this sample encode the identical CDR3. The gene calls are TRDV2 and TRDJ3, with 9 nucleotides matching TRDD3. This CDR3 region has 21 residues. The V gene's germline CDR1 is GEAIGNYY and CDR2 EKD. The CDR3 DNA reads as TGTGCCTGTGACACGCTGGGGGATGAAAGCTCGAGCTCCTGGGACACACGACAGATGTTTTTC. This gives the protein CACDTLGDESSSSWDTRQMFF.

Remarks on this clone: A far larger clone is just one base off, so this is likely a read error. The gene calls are TRDV2 and TRDJ1; TRDD3 matches 10 bases. Trimming cost V 3 bases and J 0 bases; bases outside gene matches: 18. The V gene's germline CDR1 is GEAIGNYY and CDR2 EKD. This CDR3 comprises 20 residues. The CDR3 loop is CACDSLETGGSSEDTDKLIF. DNA of the CDR3: TGTGCCTGTGACTCCCTTGAAACTGGGGGATCCTCCGAGGACACCGATAAACTCATCTTT.

This clone qualifies as hyperexpanded. This specimen includes other DNA sequences encoding the same CDR3. The genes are TRDV2 and TRDJ3; 9 nucleotides line up with TRDD3. The CDR3 is made up of 18 amino acids. Trimming at V came to 0 bases and at J to 0 bases, leaving 2 bases not matched to a gene. Germline assignment: CDR1 GEAIGNYY and CDR2 EKD. CDR3 nucleotide sequence: TGTGCCTGTGACACCGGGGGATACAGCTCCTGGGACACCCGACAGATGTTTTTC. Translating gives CACDTGGYSSWDTRQMFF.

A note on this clone: This is likely an artifact of a read error, given a far larger clone one base away. The sample has other DNA sequences that encode this CDR3 too. The chain has TRDV2 and TRDJ3, with 7 bases aligning to TRDD3. The length of the CDR3 is 22 residues. The V gene's germline CDR1 is GEAIGNYY and CDR2 EKD. CDR3 in DNA: TGTGCCTGTGACACCGTTGAGGTAACACCTGGGGGCAGCTCCTGGGACACACGACAGATGTTTTTC. It specifies CACDTVEVTPGGSSWDTRQMFF.

The table lists this clone with a count of one. This likely traces to a read error, being one base from a far larger clone. This same CDR3 is encoded by further DNA sequences in the sample. The genes are TRDV2 and TRDJ1, with 9 bases lining up with TRDD3. This CDR3 is built from 19 residues. The germline gives CDR1 GEAIGNYY, CDR2 EKD. V shed 3 bases, J shed 2 bases, and the junction held 18 bases outside the gene matches. The chain's CDR3 is CACDALIGRSLGDTDKLIF. In DNA, the CDR3 is TGTGCCTGTGACGCTCTAATCGGGAGAAGCCTGGGGGATACCGATAAACTCATCTTT.